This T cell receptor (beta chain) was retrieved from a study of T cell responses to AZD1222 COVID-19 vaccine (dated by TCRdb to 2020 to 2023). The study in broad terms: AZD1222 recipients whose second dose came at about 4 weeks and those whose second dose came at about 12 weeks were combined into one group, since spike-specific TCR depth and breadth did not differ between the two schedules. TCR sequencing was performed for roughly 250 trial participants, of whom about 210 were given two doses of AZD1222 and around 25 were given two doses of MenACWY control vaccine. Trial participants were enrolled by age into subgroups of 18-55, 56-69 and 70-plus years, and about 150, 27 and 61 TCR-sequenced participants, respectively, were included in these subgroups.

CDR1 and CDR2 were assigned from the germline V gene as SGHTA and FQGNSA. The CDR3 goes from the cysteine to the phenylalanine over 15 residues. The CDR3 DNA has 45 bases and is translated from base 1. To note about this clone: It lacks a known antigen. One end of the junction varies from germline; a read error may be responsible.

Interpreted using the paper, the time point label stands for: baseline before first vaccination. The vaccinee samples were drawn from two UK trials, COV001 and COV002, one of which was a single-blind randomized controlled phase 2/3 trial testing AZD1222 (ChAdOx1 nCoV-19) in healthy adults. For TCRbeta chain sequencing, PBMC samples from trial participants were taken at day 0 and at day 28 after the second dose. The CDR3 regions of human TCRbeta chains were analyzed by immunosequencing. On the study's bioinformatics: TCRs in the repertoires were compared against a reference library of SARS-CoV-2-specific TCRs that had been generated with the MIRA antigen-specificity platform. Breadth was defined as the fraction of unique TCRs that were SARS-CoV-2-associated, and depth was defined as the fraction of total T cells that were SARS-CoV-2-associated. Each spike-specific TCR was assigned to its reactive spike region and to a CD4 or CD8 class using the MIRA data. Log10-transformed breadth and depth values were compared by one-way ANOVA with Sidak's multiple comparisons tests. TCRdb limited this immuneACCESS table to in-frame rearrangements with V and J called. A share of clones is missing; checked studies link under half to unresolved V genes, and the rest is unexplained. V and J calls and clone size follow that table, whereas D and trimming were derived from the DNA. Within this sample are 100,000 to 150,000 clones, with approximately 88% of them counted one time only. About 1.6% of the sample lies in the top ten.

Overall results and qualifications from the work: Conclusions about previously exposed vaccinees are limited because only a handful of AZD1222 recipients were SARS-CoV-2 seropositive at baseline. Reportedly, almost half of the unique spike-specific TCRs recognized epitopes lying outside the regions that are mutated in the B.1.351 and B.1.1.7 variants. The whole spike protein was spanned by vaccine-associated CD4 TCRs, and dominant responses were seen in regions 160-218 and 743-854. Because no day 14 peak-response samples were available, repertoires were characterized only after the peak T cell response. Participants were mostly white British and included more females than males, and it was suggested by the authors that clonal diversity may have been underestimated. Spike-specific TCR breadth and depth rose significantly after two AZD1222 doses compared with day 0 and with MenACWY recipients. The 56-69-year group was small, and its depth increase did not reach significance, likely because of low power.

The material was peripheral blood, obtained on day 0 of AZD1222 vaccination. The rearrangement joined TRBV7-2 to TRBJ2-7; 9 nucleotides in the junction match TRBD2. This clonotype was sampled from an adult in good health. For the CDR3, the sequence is CASSLSLAGAPLYHF. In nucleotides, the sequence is TGTGCCAGCAGCTTATCGTTAGCGGGAGCACCCCTCTATCACTTC. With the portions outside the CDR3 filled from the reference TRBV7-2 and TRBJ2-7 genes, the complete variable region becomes GAGVSQSPSNKVTEKGKDVELRCDPISGHTALYWYRQSLGQGLEFLIYFQGNSAPDKSGLPSDRFSAERTGGSVSTLTIQRTQQEDSAVYLCASSLSLAGAPLYHFGPGTRLTVT.